The TCR beta chain under discussion was sequenced for a study of control samples from healthy donors and cancer patients. Germline-derived CDR1 and CDR2 are SGDLS and YYNGEE. The CDR3 sequence is 14 residues long. V shed 6 bases and J 8 bases; nucleotides not matched to a gene: 10. Measured with immunoSEQ multiplex PCR; TCRdb has only the in-frame clones, and not every one. The sample consists of roughly 92,000 clones, roughly nine tenths of them appearing once. The receptor comes from a woman aged 60 to 75 in good health. This sequence joins TRBV9 and TRBJ2-1; 8 nucleotides line up with TRBD2. Sequencing input: blood. The CDR3 nucleotides read TGTGCCAGCAATGGGCGGGAGGAACAGCATGAGCAGTTCTTC. Translation gives CASNGREEQHEQFF. Based on the CDR3 plus reference TRBV9 and TRBJ2-1, the full variable domain is DSGVTQTPKHLITATGQRVTLRCSPRSGDLSVYWYQQSLDQGLQFLIQYYNGEERAKGNILERFSAQQFPDLHSELNLSSLELGDSALYFCASNGREEQHEQFFGPGTRLTVL.